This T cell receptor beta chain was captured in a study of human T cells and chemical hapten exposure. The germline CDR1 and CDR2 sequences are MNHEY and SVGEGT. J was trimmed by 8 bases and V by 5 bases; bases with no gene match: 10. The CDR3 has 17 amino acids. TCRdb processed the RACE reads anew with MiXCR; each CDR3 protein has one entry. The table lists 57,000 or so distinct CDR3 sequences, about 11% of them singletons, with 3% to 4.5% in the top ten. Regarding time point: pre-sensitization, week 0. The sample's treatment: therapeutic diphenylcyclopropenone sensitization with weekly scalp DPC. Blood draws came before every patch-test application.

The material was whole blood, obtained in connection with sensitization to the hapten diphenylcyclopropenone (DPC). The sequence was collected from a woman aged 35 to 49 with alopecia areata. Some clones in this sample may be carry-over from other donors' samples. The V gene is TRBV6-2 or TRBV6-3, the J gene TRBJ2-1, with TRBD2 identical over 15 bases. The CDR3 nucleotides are TGTGCCAGCAGTCGCGCCGGACTAGCGGGAGGGCCCCATGAGCAGTTCTTC. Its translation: CASSRAGLAGGPHEQFF.